The next 28 T cell receptor beta chains were all read from a single sample in a study of post-analysis software for immune sequencing data. Study-wide findings and caveats: Patients had higher frequencies than controls of about five TRBV segments, including TRBV5-6, TRBV5-1 and TRBV20-1.

Their antigens remain unidentified. Carried by the TCR beta cDNA libraries were unique molecular identifiers. MiXCR, run by TCRdb on the PCR reads, gives a single entry per CDR3 protein. This table has 750,000 to 950,000 distinct CDR3 sequences, roughly 58% appearing once. Sequenced: blood. These receptor sequences come from a girl aged 5 to 17 with multiple sclerosis.

This chain connects TRBV25-1 to TRBJ2-2; no firm D call. The CDR3 has 14 amino acids. V gave up 4 bases and J gave up 2 bases, with 8 bases separating them. In germline, CDR1 is MGHDK, CDR2 SYGVNS. The CDR3 here is CASSVYGNTGELFF. Here the CDR3 DNA reads TGTGCCAGCAGTGTTTATGGCAACACCGGGGAGCTGTTTTTT.

A single count supports this clonotype. The rearrangement uses TRBV12-3 or TRBV12-4 and TRBJ2-1; TRBD2 might be the D (5 bases). The CDR3 is 16 residues long. V dropped 7 bases and J dropped 0 bases, with 16 bases sitting between them. This CDR3 reads CASIDPRVSSYNEQFF. In DNA, the CDR3 is TGTGCCAGCATTGATCCGCGGGTGAGCTCCTACAATGAGCAGTTCTTC.

This clonotype appeared a few times. This chain connects TRBV14 to TRBJ2-3, with 8 bases identical to TRBD2. Looked up from germline, CDR1 is SGHDN and CDR2 is FVKESK. The CDR3 spans 13 residues. Trimming removed 3 bases from V and 8 bases from J; junction bases left unmatched: 4. The CDR3 protein is CASSQGLEATQYF. CDR3 DNA: TGTGCCAGCAGCCAGGGACTAGAGGCTACGCAGTATTTT.

This clonotype has more than one count but fewer than ten. The chain has TRBV5-1 and TRBJ2-1, with unresolved D. Germline-derived CDR1 and CDR2 are SGHRS and YFSETQ. The CDR3 sequence is 15 residues long. Between the trimmed V and J ends, which lost 3 bases and 7 bases, there was a span of 17 bases. CDR3 nucleotides: TGCGCCAGCAGCTCCGACCCATTGGGCGAAAATGAGCAGTTCTTC. This sequence encodes CASSSDPLGENEQFF.

Only a few counts were recorded for this clonotype. The gene calls are TRBV29-1 and TRBJ2-5; D possibly matches TRBD1 or TRBD2 (6 bases each). The V and J ends lost 8 bases and 6 bases respectively, with 16 bases between them. Germline V gives CDR1 SQVTM, CDR2 ANQGSEA. This CDR3 has 12 amino acids. DNA of the CDR3: TGCAGCTTTGGTGGAGGGACAAAGACCCAGTACTTC. Translation gives CSFGGGTKTQYF.

The chain joins TRBV5-1 to TRBJ2-3; no firm D call. From germline, CDR1 is SGHRS and CDR2 YFSETQ. The CDR3 is made up of 12 amino acids. Deletions cut 0 bases from V and 14 bases from J, with 13 bases between. The CDR3 region is CASSLALGERYF. The CDR3 nucleotides read TGCGCCAGCAGCTTGGCGCTCGGAGAGAGGTATTTT.

This clonotype was observed a handful of times. V and J are TRBV29-1 and TRBJ1-2; 8 positions agree with TRBD1. Unmatched junction bases numbered 1, after V lost 3 bases and J lost 4 bases. The CDR3 contains 12 residues. Per the germline V gene, CDR1 is SQVTM and CDR2 is ANQGSEA. DNA of the CDR3: TGCAGCGTTGAGGACAGGGTCTATGGCTACACCTTC. Protein: CSVEDRVYGYTF.

This rearrangement joins TRBV12-3 or TRBV12-4 to TRBJ2-1, with 7 bases matching TRBD2. V was clipped by 8 bases and J by 4 bases; unmatched bases: 11. This CDR3 has 15 amino acids. The CDR3 loop is CASGLGLAAYNEQFF. CDR3 in DNA: TGTGCCAGCGGTCTGGGGCTAGCGGCTTACAATGAGCAGTTCTTC.

The sample holds a few counts of this clonotype. The chain carries TRBV7-3 and TRBJ2-3; tentatively, D is TRBD2 (5 bases). The V end lost 3 bases, the J end lost 2 bases, and 21 bases lay between the germline ends. Per the germline V gene, CDR1 is SGHTA and CDR2 is FQGTGA. There are 18 residues in the CDR3. This CDR3 is CASSFGLTAPDFTDTQYF. The CDR3 region has the DNA TGTGCCAGCAGCTTTGGACTGACCGCCCCAGACTTCACAGATACGCAGTATTTT. Complete variable domain (other parts from reference TRBV7-3 and TRBJ2-3): GAGVSQTPSNKVTEKGKYVELRCDPISGHTALYWYRQSLGQGPEFLIYFQGTGAADDSGLPNDRFFAVRPEGSVSTLKIQRTERGDSAVYLCASSFGLTAPDFTDTQYFGPGTRLTVL.

V usage is TRBV20-1 and J usage is TRBJ2-3; 9 bases fit TRBD2. CDR3 length: 16 amino acids. Germline assignment: CDR1 DFQATT and CDR2 SNEGSKA (reference sequence). After removal of 6 bases from V and 3 bases from J, the junction contained 13 bases not matched to a gene. The CDR3 region is CSAARREGPRTDTQYF. The CDR3 DNA sequence: TGCAGTGCCGCCCGGCGGGAGGGCCCCCGAACAGATACGCAGTATTTT.

The chain employs TRBV5-8 and TRBJ1-6; weak D call: TRBD1 (6 bases). Germline V gives CDR1 SGHTS, CDR2 YDEGEE. The CDR3 has 15 amino acids. Trimming cost V 5 bases and J 9 bases, with 18 bases left between them. The CDR3 DNA reads as TGTGCCAGCAGTAACTGGGGACATGAGGGTTCACCCCTCCACTTT. Translation gives CASSNWGHEGSPLHF.

The V call is TRBV7-2, the J call TRBJ2-7; D not certain. Germline assignment: CDR1 SGHTA and CDR2 FQGNSA. The V and J ends lost 6 bases and 1 base respectively, with 13 bases between them. This CDR3 has 14 residues. CDR3 in DNA: TGTGCCAGCAGACCTGAACCCGTTTCCTACGAGCAGTACTTC. This gives the protein CASRPEPVSYEQYF.

The chain carries TRBV12-3 or TRBV12-4 and TRBJ2-5; D perhaps matches TRBD1 (6 bases). This CDR3 has 15 residues. Trimming cost V 10 bases and J 7 bases, with 25 bases left between them. The chain's CDR3 is CATLAQGLRGWTQYF. The CDR3 DNA sequence: TGTGCCACCCTCGCCCAGGGGCTACGGGGATGGACCCAGTACTTC.

The J gene is TRBJ2-5, the V gene TRBV7-9; TRBD2 might be the D (5 bases). Trimming removed 6 bases at V and 4 bases at J, with 15 bases between. This CDR3 is built from 14 residues. Germline values: CDR1 SEHNR, CDR2 FQNEAQ (reference sequence). The CDR3 sequence: CASRQQSGSETQYF. DNA of the CDR3: TGTGCCAGCAGGCAACAATCGGGGTCAGAGACCCAGTACTTC.

This rearrangement joins TRBV20-1 to TRBJ1-5, with D perhaps TRBD1 (5 bases). The CDR3 runs 15 residues. With 1 base removed from V and 6 bases from J, the gap between germline ends came to 16 bases. The germline CDR1 and CDR2 sequences are DFQATT and SNEGSKA (reference sequence). This CDR3 reads CSARARDLPSQPQHF. The DNA for the CDR3 is TGCAGTGCTAGAGCTAGGGACCTACCAAGTCAGCCCCAGCATTTT.

This sequence joins TRBV7-2 and TRBJ2-7; 10 positions agree with TRBD2. This CDR3 region has 18 residues. Per the germline V gene, CDR1 is SGHTA and CDR2 is FQGNSA. Trimming took 0 bases from V and 6 from J; bases not matched to a gene: 14. CDR3 protein: CASSLASRTSGTRGEQYF. The CDR3 DNA reads TGTGCCAGCAGCTTAGCGTCCCGGACTAGCGGCACCCGGGGCGAGCAGTACTTC.

This rearrangement joins TRBV12-3 or TRBV12-4 to TRBJ1-1, with D perhaps TRBD1 (6 bases). The CDR3 has 15 amino acids. Deletions cut 4 bases from V and 3 bases from J, with 15 bases between. CDR3 bases: TGTGCCAGCAGTTCCCCAGGGGCCAGGGACACTGAAGCTTTCTTT. Its translation: CASSSPGARDTEAFF.

This chain links TRBV29-1 with TRBJ1-2; D may be TRBD1 (5 bases). V gave up 7 bases and J gave up 2 bases, with 17 bases separating them. Germline values: CDR1 SQVTM, CDR2 ANQGSEA. The CDR3 extends over 14 amino acids. The CDR3 protein is CSGGPGKANYGYTF. The DNA of the CDR3 is TGCAGCGGGGGCCCGGGGAAGGCCAACTATGGCTACACCTTC.

J is TRBJ1-5 and V is TRBV19, with D unresolved. This CDR3 spans 12 amino acids. CDR1 and CDR2 (germline): LNHDA, SQIVND (reference sequence). V was clipped by 6 bases and J by 5 bases, with 8 bases between them. The CDR3 is CASRSEDQPQHF. The CDR3, as DNA: TGTGCCAGTAGATCGGAGGATCAGCCCCAGCATTTT.

In this sample, this clonotype turned up once. Here the CDR3 DNA reads TGCAGTGCGACCCGGACTAGCGGGGGTAATGAGCAGTTCTTC. Its protein is CSATRTSGGNEQFF. The chain combines TRBV20-1 with TRBJ2-1; 13 nucleotides agree with TRBD2. CDR1 and CDR2 (germline): DFQATT, SNEGSKA (reference sequence). CDR3 length: 14 residues. Losses at the gene ends were 6 bases for V and 7 bases for J; bases not matched to a gene: 6.

V usage is TRBV27 and J usage is TRBJ2-7; D gene ambiguous. Germline V gives CDR1 MNHEY, CDR2 SMNVEV (reference sequence). Between the trimmed V and J ends, which lost 7 bases and 0 bases, there was a span of 19 bases. This CDR3 spans 16 amino acids. The CDR3 region has the DNA TGTGCCAGCACTCTCAAAAGGCCCAGAAACTCCTACGAGCAGTACTTC. It encodes CASTLKRPRNSYEQYF.

The chain carries TRBV6-5 and TRBJ2-1; 10 positions agree with TRBD2. V shed 5 bases, J shed 4 bases, and the junction held 5 bases outside the gene matches. The CDR3 extends over 15 amino acids. Per germline, CDR1 MNHEY and CDR2 SVGAGI. The CDR3 DNA follows: TGTGCCAGCAGTCCTAGCGGGAGTACATACAATGAGCAGTTCTTC. Residues: CASSPSGSTYNEQFF.

The sample holds a few counts of this clonotype. The chain links TRBV12-3 or TRBV12-4 to TRBJ2-7; D possibly corresponds to TRBD2 (5 bases). With 1 base removed from V and 3 bases from J, the gap between germline ends came to 10 bases. CDR3 length: 14 amino acids. The CDR3 DNA reads TGTGCCAGCAGTTTAGGCGGGTGGGTCTACGAGCAGTACTTC. It translates to CASSLGGWVYEQYF.

The V call is TRBV5-6, the J call TRBJ1-6; no clear D. The CDR3 loop spans 15 amino acids. From germline, CDR1 is SGHDT and CDR2 YYEEEE. V was trimmed by 6 bases and J by 7 bases, leaving 17 bases between them. The CDR3 sequence: CASNPSPAANSPLHF. DNA for the CDR3: TGTGCCAGCAACCCCTCTCCCGCGGCAAATTCACCCCTCCACTTT.

The rearrangement uses TRBV27 and TRBJ1-2; D is perhaps TRBD1 (5 bases). Germline V gene data show CDR1 as MNHEY and CDR2 as SMNVEV (reference sequence). Trimming stripped 2 bases from V and 4 bases from J, with 8 bases between. This CDR3 has 13 amino acids. The CDR3 region has the DNA TGTGCCAGCAGTTTACAGGGCTTCTATGGCTACACCTTC. As protein: CASSLQGFYGYTF.

This clonotype was recorded a few times. The chain links TRBV7-2 to TRBJ2-1; 15 bases are shared with TRBD2. CDR1 is SGHTA and CDR2 is FQGNSA in the germline V gene. This CDR3 is 18 amino acids long. V trimming: 4 bases; J trimming: 0 bases; junction bases outside the gene matches: 4. CDR3 nucleotide sequence: TGTGCCAGCAGCTCGGGACTAGCGGGAGGTAGCTCCTACAATGAGCAGTTCTTC. Translating it yields CASSSGLAGGSSYNEQFF.

The chain combines TRBV20-1 with TRBJ2-3, with a weak D call TRBD1 (5 bases). Germline-derived CDR1 and CDR2 are DFQATT and SNEGSKA (reference sequence). Trimming shortened V by 0 bases and J by 3 bases, and 13 bases separated the two germline ends. The length of the CDR3 is 15 residues. CDR3 loop: CSAREAGWRTDTQYF. DNA of the CDR3: TGCAGTGCTAGAGAAGCAGGGTGGAGAACAGATACGCAGTATTTT.

This sequence joins TRBV5-1 and TRBJ2-5; possible D gene TRBD1, 6 bases. V shed 4 bases and J shed 2 bases, with 21 bases lying between them. This CDR3 is 17 amino acids long. Germline CDR1 is SGHRS and CDR2 is YFSETQ. The CDR3 nucleotides are TGCGCCAGCAGCAGGGTCTTGACAGGACCTCTGCAAGAGACCCAGTACTTC. This translates into CASSRVLTGPLQETQYF. Full variable domain (rest looked up from reference TRBV5-1 and TRBJ2-5): KAGVTQTPRYLIKTRGQQVTLSCSPISGHRSVSWYQQTPGQGLQFLFEYFSETQRNKGNFPGRFSGRQFSNSRSEMNVSTLELGDSALYLCASSRVLTGPLQETQYFGPGTRLLVL.